This T cell receptor beta chain was retrieved from a study of blood T cell repertoires in COVID-19 (dated by TCRdb to 2020 to 2022). Study-level background: The collaborator samples originated in the United States, Italy and Spain and spanned the acute and convalescent phases of COVID-19. A freely available public database, intended as a resource for researchers studying the immune response to SARS-CoV-2, is where the repertoires were released. The dataset comprised deeply sampled blood TCRbeta repertoires from subjects exposed to, actively infected with, or recovered from COVID-19. Sample metadata almost always included a de-identified subject ID, COVID-19 status, age in years and sex. The prospective study material was composed of cDNA or gDNA derived from T cells, B-cell-depleted T cells, or PBMCs. The samples were drawn from the first 160 participants of the ongoing ImmuneRACE study and from over a thousand subjects provided by 6 global collaborators. Where available, HLA class I and class II types were obtained from metadata supplied by the sample provider rather than from assay-based typing. General findings and caveats noted by the study authors: The quantity of clinical and demographic metadata differed by source and by participant and was supplied without curation.

TCRbeta CDR3 regions were amplified from genomic DNA using the immunoSEQ Assay, a bias-controlled multiplex PCR. Processing in the source paper ran as follows. Within the assay, amplification of reference gene primers was used to estimate how many nucleated cells each sample contained. Sequence reads were collapsed and filtered to measure the absolute abundance of every unique TCRbeta CDR3 rearrangement. Productive Simpson clonality was computed per sample as the square root of Simpson's diversity index over productive rearrangements. TCRdb retrieved this table from immuneACCESS and kept in-frame rearrangements only. Not all clones are present; in checked studies, unresolved V genes account for under half, and no reason is known for the remainder. V, J and clone size were drawn from that table, and D and trimming were deduced from the DNA. The sample profile shows a few hundred thousand clones; approximately 86% of them were found once. The ten largest clones take up roughly 4.9% of the sample.

In Seattle, one collaborating source enrolled patients while the infection was active and tracked those patients longitudinally over the course of disease. Each collaborating institution followed its own protocols to collect whole blood in K2EDTA tubes. Collaborator samples were shipped for TCRbeta analysis as frozen whole blood, isolated PBMCs, or DNA extracted from either sample type. Turning to this clone: Its antigen has not been determined. Per-nucleotide qualities are absent, and no much larger clonotype sits a single base away.

From the germline V gene, CDR1 is SGHAT and CDR2 is FQNNGV. V sheds 1 base and J sheds 5 bases, leaving 23 bases between their ends. The CDR3 runs 18 residues from the cysteine to the phenylalanine. Only the CDR3 part of the read is kept: 54 bases, read in frame from the first base. Recombination connected TRBV11-2 to TRBJ1-1, with a tentative D gene TRBD1 over 6 matching bases. The TCR originated in a woman aged 60-75 years with COVID-19, enrolled during active disease. Sequenced sample: peripheral blood. Read as DNA, the sequence is TGTGCCAGCAGCTTAGGTGGGGGCAGCCTAGTATCGGGTACTGAAGCTTTCTTT. The encoded protein is CASSLGGGSLVSGTEAFF.